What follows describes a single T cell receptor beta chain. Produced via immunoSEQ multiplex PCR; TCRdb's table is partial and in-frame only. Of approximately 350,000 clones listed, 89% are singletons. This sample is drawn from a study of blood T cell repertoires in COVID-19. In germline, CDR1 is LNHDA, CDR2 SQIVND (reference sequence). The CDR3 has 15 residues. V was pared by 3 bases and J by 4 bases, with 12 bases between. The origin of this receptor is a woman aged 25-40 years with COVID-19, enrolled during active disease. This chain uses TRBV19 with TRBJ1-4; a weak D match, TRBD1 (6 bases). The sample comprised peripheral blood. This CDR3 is CASSIGQSNNEKLFF. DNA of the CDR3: TGTGCCAGTAGTATCGGACAGTCTAATAATGAAAAACTGTTTTTT.